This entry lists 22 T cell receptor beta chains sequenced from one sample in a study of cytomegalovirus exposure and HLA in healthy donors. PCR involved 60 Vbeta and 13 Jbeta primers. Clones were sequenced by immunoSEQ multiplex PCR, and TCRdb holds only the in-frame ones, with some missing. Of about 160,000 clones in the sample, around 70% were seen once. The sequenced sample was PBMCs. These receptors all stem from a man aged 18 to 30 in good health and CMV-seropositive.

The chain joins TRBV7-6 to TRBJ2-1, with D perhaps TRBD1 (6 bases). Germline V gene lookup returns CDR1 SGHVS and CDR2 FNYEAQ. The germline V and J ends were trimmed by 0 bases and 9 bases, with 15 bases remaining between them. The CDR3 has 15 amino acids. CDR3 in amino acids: CASSLARQEGGEQFF. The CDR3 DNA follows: TGTGCCAGCAGCTTAGCCCGACAGGAAGGTGGTGAGCAGTTCTTC.

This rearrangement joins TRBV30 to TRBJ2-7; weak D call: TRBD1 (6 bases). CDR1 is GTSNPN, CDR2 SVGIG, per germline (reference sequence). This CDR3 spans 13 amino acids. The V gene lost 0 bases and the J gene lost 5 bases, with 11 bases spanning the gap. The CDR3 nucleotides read TGTGCCTGGAGTGTAATGGGGGCCCACGAGCAGTACGTC. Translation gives CAWSVMGAHEQYV.

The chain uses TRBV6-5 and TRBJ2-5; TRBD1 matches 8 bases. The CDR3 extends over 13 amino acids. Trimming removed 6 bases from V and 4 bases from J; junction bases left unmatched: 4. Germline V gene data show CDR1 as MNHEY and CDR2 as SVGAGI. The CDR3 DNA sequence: TGTGCCAGCAGCCCTGACAGGGGAGAGACCCAGTACTTC. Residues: CASSPDRGETQYF.

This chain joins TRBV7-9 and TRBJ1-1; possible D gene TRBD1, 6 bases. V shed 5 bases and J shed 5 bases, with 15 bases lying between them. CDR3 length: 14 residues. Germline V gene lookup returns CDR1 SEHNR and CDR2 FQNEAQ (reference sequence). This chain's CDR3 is CASSLQGSPTEAFF. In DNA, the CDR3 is TGTGCCAGCAGCCTTCAGGGGTCCCCGACTGAAGCTTTCTTT.

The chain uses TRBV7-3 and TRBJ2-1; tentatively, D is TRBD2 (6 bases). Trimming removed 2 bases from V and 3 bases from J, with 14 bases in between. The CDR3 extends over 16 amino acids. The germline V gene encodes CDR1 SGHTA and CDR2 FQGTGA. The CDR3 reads CASSLVGGGDYNEQFF. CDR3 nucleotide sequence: TGTGCCAGCAGCTTAGTGGGCGGCGGGGACTACAATGAGCAGTTCTTC.

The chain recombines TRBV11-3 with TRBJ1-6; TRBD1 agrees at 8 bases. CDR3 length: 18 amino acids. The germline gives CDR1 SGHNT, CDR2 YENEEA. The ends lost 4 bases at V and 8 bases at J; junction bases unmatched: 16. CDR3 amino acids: CASSSDRQGRRIDSPLHF. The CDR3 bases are TGTGCCAGCAGCTCCGACCGACAGGGGAGGCGGATTGATTCACCCCTCCACTTT.

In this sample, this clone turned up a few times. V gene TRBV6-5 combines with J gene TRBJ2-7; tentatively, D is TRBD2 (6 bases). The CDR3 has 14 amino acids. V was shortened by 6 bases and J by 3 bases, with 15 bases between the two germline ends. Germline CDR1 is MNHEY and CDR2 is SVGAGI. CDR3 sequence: CASSPAGKVYEQYV. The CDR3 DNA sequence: TGTGCCAGCAGCCCCGCGGGGAAGGTCTACGAGCAGTACGTC.

CDR3 sequence: CASSPRWDTQYF. CDR3 nucleotide sequence: TGTGCCAGCAGCCCCCGGTGGGATACGCAGTATTTT. The genes are TRBV28 and TRBJ2-3; D gene uncertain. V lost 6 bases and J lost 6, with 10 bases in between. This CDR3 has 12 residues. Per the germline V gene, CDR1 is MDHEN and CDR2 is SYDVKM.

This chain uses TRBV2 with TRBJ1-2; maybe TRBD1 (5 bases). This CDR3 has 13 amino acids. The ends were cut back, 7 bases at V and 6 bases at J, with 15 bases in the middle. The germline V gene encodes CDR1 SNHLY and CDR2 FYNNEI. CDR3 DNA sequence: TGTGCCAGCATCGCACAGGTTGTCCATGGCTACACCTTC. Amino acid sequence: CASIAQVVHGYTF.

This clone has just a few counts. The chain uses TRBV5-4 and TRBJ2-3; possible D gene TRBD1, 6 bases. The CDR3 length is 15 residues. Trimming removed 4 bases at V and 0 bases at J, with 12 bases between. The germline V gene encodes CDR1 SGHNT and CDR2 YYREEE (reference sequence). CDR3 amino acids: CASSLGQSSTDTQYF. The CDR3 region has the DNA TGTGCCAGCAGCCTAGGACAGTCAAGCACAGATACGCAGTATTTT. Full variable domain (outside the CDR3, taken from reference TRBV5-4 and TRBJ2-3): ETGVTQSPTHLIKTRGQQVTLRCSSQSGHNTVSWYQQALGQGPQFIFQYYREEENGRGNFPPRFSGLQFPNYSSELNVNALELDDSALYLCASSLGQSSTDTQYFGPGTRLTVL.

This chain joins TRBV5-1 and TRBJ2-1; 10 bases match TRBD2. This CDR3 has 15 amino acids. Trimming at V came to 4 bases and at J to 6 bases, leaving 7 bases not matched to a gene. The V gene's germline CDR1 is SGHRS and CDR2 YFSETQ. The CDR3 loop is CASSPTSGIGNEQFF. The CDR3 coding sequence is TGCGCCAGCAGCCCAACTAGCGGGATTGGCAATGAGCAGTTCTTC.

Written as DNA, the CDR3 is TGTGCCAGCAGCTTAAGCGGGGGGGCCTACAATGAGCAGTTCTTC. Protein: CASSLSGGAYNEQFF. This sequence joins TRBV5-5 and TRBJ2-1; 10 bases fit TRBD2. The CDR3 spans 15 residues. The V and J ends lost 2 bases and 2 bases, in that order; junction bases with no gene match: 1. Germline V gene lookup returns CDR1 SGHKS and CDR2 YYEKEE (reference sequence).

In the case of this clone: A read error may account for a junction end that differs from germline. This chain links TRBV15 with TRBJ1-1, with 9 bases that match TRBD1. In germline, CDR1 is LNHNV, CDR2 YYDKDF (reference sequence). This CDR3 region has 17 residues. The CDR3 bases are TGTGCCACCAGCAGGGATGGACAGGGGTCTATGAACGCTGAAGCTTTCTTT. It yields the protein CATSRDGQGSMNAEAFF.

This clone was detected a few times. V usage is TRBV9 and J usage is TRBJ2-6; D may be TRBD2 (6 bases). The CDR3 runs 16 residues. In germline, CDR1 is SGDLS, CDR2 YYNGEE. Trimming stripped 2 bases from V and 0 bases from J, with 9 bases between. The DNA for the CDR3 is TGTGCCAGCAGCGTGGGACTTAGCTCTGGGGCCAACGTCCTGACTTTC. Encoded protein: CASSVGLSSGANVLTF.

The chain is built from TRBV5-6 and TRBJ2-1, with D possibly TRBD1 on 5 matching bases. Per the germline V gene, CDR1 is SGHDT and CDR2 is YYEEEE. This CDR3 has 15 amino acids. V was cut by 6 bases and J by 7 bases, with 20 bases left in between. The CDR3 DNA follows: TGTGCCAGCAATACTCGCTGGCAGGGTACGAATGAGCAGTTCTTC. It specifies CASNTRWQGTNEQFF.

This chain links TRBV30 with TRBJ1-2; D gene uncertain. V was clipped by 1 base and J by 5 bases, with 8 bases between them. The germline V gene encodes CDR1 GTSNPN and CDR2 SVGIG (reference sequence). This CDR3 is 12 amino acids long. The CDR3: CAWSGYTYGYTF. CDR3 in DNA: TGTGCCTGGAGTGGTTATACTTATGGCTACACCTTC.

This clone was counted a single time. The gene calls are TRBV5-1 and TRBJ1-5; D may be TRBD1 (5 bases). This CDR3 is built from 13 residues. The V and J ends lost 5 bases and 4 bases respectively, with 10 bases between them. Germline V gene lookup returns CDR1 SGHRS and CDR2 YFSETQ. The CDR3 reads CASSSDSNQPQHF. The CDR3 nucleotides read TGCGCCAGCAGTTCAGACAGTAATCAGCCCCAGCATTTT.

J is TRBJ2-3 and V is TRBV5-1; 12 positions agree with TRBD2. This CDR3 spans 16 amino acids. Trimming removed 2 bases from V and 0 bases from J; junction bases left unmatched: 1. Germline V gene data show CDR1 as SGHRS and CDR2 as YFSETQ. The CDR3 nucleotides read TGCGCCAGCAGCTTAGGGACTAGCGGGAGCACAGATACGCAGTATTTT. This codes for CASSLGTSGSTDTQYF.

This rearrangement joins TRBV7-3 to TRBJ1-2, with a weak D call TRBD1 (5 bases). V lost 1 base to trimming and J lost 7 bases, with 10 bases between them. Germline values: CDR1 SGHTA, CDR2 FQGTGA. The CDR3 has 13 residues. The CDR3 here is CASSLRRGSGYTF. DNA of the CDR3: TGTGCCAGCAGCTTAAGAAGGGGTAGTGGCTACACCTTC. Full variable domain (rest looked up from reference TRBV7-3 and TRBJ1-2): GAGVSQTPSNKVTEKGKYVELRCDPISGHTALYWYRQSLGQGPEFLIYFQGTGAADDSGLPNDRFFAVRPEGSVSTLKIQRTERGDSAVYLCASSLRRGSGYTFGSGTRLTVV.

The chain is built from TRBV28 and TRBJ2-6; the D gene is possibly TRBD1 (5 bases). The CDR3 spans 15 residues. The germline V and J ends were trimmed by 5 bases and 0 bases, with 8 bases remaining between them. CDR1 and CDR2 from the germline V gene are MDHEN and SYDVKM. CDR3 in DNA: TGTGCCAGCAGTCCCGACAGCTCTGGGGCCAACGTCCTGACTTTC. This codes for CASSPDSSGANVLTF.

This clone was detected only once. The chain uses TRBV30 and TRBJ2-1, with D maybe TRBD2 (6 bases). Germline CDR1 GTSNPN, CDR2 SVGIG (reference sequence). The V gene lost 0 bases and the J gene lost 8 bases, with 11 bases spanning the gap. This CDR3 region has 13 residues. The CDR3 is CAWSVPGVDEQFF. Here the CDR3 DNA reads TGTGCCTGGAGTGTGCCGGGGGTTGATGAGCAGTTCTTC.

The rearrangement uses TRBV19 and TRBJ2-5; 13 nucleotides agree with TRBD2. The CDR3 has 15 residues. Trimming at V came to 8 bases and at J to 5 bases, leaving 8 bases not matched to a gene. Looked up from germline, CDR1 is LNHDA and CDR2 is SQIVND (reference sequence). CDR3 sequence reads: CASSRTSGGGETQYF. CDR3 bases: TGTGCCAGTTCAAGGACTAGCGGGGGAGGGGAGACCCAGTACTTC.